The source of this T cell receptor (beta chain) is a study of cytomegalovirus exposure and HLA in healthy donors. Study context: Researchers found that about 82% of about 400 genotyped donors fell within the Caucasian-associated ancestry cluster.

As regards this clone: Its target is not known.

PCR employed 60 Vbeta and 13 Jbeta primers. Under the authors' procedure: An analysis performed later counted 74 million or so unique TCR beta chains (roughly 11 million of them shared). The data were produced by immunoSEQ multiplex PCR, yet TCRdb's version contains in-frame clones alone and is incomplete. Clonal size and the V and J genes are those of that table, whereas D and trimming came from the DNA. This sample has 220,000 or so clones, with roughly 80% found just once. Study findings and constraints: It has been reported that TCR beta sequences accurately predicted the HLA-A and HLA-B alleles of most subjects.

Trimming removed 0 bases at V and 1 base at J, with 8 bases between. This CDR3 contains 14 residues. CDR1 is SGDLS, CDR2 YYNGEE, per germline. Input material: PBMCs. The receptor comes from a man aged 45 to 65 in good health and CMV-seronegative. The chain is built from TRBV9 and TRBJ2-7; D gene ambiguous. CDR3 loop: CASSVGTPSYEQYF. In DNA form, the CDR3 reads TGTGCCAGCAGCGTAGGTACACCTTCCTACGAGCAGTACTTC.